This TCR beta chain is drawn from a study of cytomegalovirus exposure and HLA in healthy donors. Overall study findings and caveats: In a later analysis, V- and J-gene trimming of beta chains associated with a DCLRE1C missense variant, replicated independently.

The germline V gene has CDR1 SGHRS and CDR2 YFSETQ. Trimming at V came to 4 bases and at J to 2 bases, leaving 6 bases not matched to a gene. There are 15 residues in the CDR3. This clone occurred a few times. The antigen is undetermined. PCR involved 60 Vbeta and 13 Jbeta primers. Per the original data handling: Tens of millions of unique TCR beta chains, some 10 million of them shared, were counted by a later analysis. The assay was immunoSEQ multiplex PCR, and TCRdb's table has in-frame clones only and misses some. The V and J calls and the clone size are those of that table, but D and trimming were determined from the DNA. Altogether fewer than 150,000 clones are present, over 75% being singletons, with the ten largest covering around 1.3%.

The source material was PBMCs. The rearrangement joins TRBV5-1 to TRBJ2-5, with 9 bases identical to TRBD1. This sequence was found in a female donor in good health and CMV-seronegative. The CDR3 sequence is CASSRATGGQETQYF. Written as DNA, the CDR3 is TGCGCCAGCAGCCGAGCGACAGGGGGGCAAGAGACCCAGTACTTC.